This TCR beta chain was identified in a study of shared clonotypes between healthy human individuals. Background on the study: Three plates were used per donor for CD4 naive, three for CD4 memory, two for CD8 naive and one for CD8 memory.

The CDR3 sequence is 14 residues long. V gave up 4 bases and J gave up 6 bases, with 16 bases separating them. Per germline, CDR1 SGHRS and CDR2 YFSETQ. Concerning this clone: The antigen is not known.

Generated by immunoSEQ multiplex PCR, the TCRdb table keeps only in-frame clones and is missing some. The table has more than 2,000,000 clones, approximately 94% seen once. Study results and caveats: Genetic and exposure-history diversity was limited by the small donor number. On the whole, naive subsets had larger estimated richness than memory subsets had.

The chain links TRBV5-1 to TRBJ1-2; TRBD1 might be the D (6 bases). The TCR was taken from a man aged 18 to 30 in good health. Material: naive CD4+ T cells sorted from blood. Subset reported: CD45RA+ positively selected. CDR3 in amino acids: CASSALGGGNGYTF. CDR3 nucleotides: TGCGCCAGCAGCGCCCTCGGCGGGGGCAATGGCTACACCTTC. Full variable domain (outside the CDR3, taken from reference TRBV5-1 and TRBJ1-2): KAGVTQTPRYLIKTRGQQVTLSCSPISGHRSVSWYQQTPGQGLQFLFEYFSETQRNKGNFPGRFSGRQFSNSRSEMNVSTLELGDSALYLCASSALGGGNGYTFGSGTRLTVV.